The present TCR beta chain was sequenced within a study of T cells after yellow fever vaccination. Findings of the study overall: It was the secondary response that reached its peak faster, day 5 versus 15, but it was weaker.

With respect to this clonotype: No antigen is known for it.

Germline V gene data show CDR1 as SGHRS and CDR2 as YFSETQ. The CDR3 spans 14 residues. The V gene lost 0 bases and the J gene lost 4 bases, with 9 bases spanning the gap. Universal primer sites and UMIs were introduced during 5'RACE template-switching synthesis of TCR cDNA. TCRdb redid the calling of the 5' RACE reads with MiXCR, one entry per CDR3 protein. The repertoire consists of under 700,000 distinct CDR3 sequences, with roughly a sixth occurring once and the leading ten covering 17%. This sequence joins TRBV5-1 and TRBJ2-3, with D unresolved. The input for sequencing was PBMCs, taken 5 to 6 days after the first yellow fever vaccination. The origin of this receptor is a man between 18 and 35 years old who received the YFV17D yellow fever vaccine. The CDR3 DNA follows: TGCGCCAGCAGCTTGGGTTTCCCTTCAGATACGCAGTATTTT. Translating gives CASSLGFPSDTQYF.